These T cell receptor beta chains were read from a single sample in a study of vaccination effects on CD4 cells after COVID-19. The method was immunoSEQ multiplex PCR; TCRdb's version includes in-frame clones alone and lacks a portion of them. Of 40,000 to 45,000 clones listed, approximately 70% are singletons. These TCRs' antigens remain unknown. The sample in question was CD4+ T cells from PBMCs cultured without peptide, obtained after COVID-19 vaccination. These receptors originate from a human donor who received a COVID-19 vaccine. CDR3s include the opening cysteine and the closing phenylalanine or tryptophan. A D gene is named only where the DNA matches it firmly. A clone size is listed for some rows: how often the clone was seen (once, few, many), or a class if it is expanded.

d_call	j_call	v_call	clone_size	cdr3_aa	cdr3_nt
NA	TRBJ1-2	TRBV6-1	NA	CASSDGTANYGYTF	TGTGCCAGCAGTGACGGGACGGCAAACTATGGCTACACCTTC
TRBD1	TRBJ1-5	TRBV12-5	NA	CASGPQGTQPQHF	TGTGCTAGTGGTCCACAGGGGACTCAGCCCCAGCATTTT
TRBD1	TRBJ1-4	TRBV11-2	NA	CASSLDRATNEKLFF	TGTGCCAGCAGCCTAGACAGGGCAACTAATGAAAAACTGTTTTTT
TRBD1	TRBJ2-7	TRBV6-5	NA	CASTRGQGTYEQYF	TGTGCCAGCACCAGGGGACAGGGTACTTACGAGCAGTACTTC
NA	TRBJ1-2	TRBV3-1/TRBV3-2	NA	CASSHASAYGYTF	TGTGCCAGCAGCCATGCGTCGGCCTATGGCTACACCTTC
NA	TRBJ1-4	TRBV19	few	CASSISGHTYEKLFF	TGTGCCAGTAGTATAAGCGGACATACTTATGAAAAACTGTTTTTT
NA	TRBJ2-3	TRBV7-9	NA	CASSLQRAGRTDTQYF	TGTGCCAGCAGCTTACAACGGGCTGGGAGGACAGATACGCAGTATTTT
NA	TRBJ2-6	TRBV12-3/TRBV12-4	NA	CASVYSGANVLTF	TGTGCCAGCGTATACTCTGGGGCCAACGTCCTGACTTTC
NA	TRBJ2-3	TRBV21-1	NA	CASSEGSGGTDTQYF	TGTGCCAGCAGCGAAGGGTCCGGAGGCACAGATACGCAGTATTTT
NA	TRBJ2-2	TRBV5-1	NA	CASSLVIRRGTGELFF	TGCGCCAGCAGCTTGGTCATCAGACGGGGCACCGGGGAGCTGTTTTTT
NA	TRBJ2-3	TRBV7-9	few	CASSPPGPRGPDTQYF	TGTGCCAGCAGTCCCCCTGGACCCCGGGGCCCAGATACGCAGTATTTT
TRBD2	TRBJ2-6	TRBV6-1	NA	CASSDRGLATPGANVLTF	TGTGCCAGCAGTGACCGGGGACTAGCCACCCCTGGGGCCAACGTCCTGACTTTC
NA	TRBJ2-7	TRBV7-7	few	CASSYTGTDILIF	TGTGCCAGCAGCTACACCGGGACTGACATACTAATCTTC
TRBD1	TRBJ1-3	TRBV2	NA	CASSTSGTARNTIYF	TGTGCCAGCAGTACCTCCGGGACAGCGCGAAACACCATATATTTT
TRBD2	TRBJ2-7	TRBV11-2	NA	CASSLELAGFSYEQYF	TGTGCCAGCAGCTTAGAACTAGCGGGCTTCTCCTACGAGCAGTACTTC
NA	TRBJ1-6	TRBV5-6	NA	CASSSGWVTYYNSPLHF	TGTGCCAGCAGCTCGGGTTGGGTCACCTACTATAATTCACCCCTCCACTTT
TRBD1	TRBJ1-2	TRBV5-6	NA	CASSLPGQVDYGYTF	TGTGCCAGCAGCTTACCGGGACAGGTAGACTATGGCTACACCTTC